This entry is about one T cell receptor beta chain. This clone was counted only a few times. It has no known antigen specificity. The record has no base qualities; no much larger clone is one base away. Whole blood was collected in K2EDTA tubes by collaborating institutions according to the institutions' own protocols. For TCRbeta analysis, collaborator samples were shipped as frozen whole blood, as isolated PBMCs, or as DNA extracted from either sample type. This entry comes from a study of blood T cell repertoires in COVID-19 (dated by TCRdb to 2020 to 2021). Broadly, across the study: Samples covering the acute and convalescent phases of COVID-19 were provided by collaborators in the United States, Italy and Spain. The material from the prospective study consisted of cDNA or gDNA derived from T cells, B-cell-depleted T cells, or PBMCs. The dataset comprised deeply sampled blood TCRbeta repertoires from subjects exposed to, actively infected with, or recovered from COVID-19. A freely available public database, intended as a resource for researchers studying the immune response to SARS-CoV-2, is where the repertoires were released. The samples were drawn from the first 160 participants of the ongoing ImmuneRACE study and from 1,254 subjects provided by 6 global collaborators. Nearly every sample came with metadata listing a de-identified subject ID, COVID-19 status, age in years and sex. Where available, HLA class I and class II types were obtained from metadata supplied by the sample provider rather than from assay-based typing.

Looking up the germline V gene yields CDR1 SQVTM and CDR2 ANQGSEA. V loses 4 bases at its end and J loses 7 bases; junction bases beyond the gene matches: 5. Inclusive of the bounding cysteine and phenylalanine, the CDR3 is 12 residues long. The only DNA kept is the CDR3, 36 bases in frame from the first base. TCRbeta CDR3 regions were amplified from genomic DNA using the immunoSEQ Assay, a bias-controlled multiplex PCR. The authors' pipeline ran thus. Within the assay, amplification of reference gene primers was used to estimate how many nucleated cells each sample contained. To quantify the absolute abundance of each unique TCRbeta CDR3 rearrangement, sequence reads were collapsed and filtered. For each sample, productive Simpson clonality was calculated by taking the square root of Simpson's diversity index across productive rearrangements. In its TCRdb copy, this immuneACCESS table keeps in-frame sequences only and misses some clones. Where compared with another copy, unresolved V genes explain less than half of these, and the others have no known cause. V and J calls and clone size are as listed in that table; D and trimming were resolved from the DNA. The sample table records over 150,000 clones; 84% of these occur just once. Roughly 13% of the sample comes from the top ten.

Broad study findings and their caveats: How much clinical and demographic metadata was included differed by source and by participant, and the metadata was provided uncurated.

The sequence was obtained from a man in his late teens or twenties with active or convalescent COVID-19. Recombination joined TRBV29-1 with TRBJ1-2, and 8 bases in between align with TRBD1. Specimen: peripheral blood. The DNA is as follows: TGCAGCGTTGTTGGACAGGGCCGTGGCTACACCTTC. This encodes CSVVGQGRGYTF.